This T cell receptor (beta chain) was sequenced during a study of blood T cell repertoires in COVID-19. For the study at large: The analysed material was cDNA or gDNA that came from T cells, B-cell-depleted T cells, or PBMCs.

There are a few counts of this clone. How the authors handled the data: The authors estimated nucleated cell counts from reference gene primer amplification. TCRdb's table, derived via immunoSEQ multiplex PCR, lists solely in-frame clones and lacks some. V, J and clone size reflect that table, while D and trimming were determined from the DNA. The sample comprises approximately 180,000 clones, about 85% of which are singletons, and 18% rests with the top ten. Looked up from germline, CDR1 is MDHEN and CDR2 is SYDVKM. V shed 5 bases and J 2 bases; nucleotides not matched to a gene: 7. The CDR3 contains 15 residues.

Sequencing was carried out using peripheral blood. This receptor was taken from a person aged 65-85 years with COVID-19, enrolled during active disease. V and J are TRBV28 and TRBJ2-5; 8 nucleotides agree with TRBD1. The CDR3, as DNA: TGTGCCAGCAGTGGCTACCGGGACAGGCAAGAGACCCAGTACTTC. Amino acids: CASSGYRDRQETQYF. The variable domain in full, with the rest retrieved from reference TRBV28 and TRBJ2-5, is DVKVTQSSRYLVKRTGEKVFLECVQDMDHENMFWYRQDPGLGLRLIYFSYDVKMKEKGDIPEGYSVSREKKERFSLILESASTNQTSMYLCASSGYRDRQETQYFGPGTRLLVL.